The clone carrying this T cell receptor beta chain was detected a few times. Its antigen is unknown. Healthy HIV-negative adults with no recent acute infections or vaccinations were recruited as donors. The investigators split CD4+ cells into a CD45RA+ naive subset and a CD45RA-negative memory subset. The entry originates in a study of shared clonotypes between healthy human individuals. Researchers ran the assay at a deep level. Produced via immunoSEQ multiplex PCR; TCRdb's table is partial and in-frame only. This sample has hundreds of thousands of clones, with approximately 79% found just once. General study results and limits: Memory subsets had estimated richness that was generally smaller than that of naive subsets.

From germline, CDR1 is SGHVS and CDR2 FQNEAQ. Trimming removed 1 base from V and 4 bases from J, with 8 bases in between. This CDR3 is 15 amino acids long. The chain couples TRBV7-8 to TRBJ2-6; no firm D call. The sequence derives from a young man in good health. What was sequenced was memory CD4+ T cells sorted from blood. Subset of the sample: CD45RA-negative fraction. The CDR3 DNA reads as TGTGCCAGCAGCTTAGGGTCCCCCGGGGCCAACGTCCTGACTTTC. It codes for CASSLGSPGANVLTF.